A selection of T cell receptor beta chains follows, all from one sample in a study of cytomegalovirus exposure and HLA in healthy donors. The repertoire was sequenced with immunoSEQ multiplex PCR; TCRdb's copy has only in-frame clones and lacks some. The sample has about 400,000 clones, about nine tenths seen once. Source material: PBMCs. The receptors come from a woman between 18 and 29 years old in good health and CMV-seronegative. Each CDR3 is given with its conserved first and last residue. D genes are given only for firm matches. Part of the rows lack a size; the others show once, few, many or a class for expanded clones.

J: TRBJ2-5
size: NA
D: TRBD1
V: TRBV27
CDR3: CASSHPGQGLETQYF
DNA: TGTGCCAGCAGCCACCCGGGACAGGGGTTGGAGACCCAGTACTTC

J: TRBJ2-5
size: NA
D: NA
V: TRBV7-9
CDR3: CASSLLGRQETQYF
DNA: TGTGCCAGCAGCTTACTGGGGCGGCAAGAGACCCAGTACTTC

J: TRBJ2-5
size: NA
D: TRBD1
V: TRBV29-1
CDR3: CSVERGQGATETQYF
DNA: TGCAGCGTTGAAAGGGGACAGGGGGCAACGGAGACCCAGTACTTC

J: TRBJ2-3
size: NA
D: NA
V: TRBV20-1
CDR3: CSASMDTQYF
DNA: TGCAGTGCTAGTATGGATACGCAGTATTTT

J: TRBJ2-7
size: NA
D: TRBD2
V: TRBV4-1
CDR3: CASSQSPPKRGRSYEQYF
DNA: TGCGCCAGCAGCCAATCGCCACCCAAGCGGGGGCGGTCCTACGAGCAGTACTTC

J: TRBJ1-1
size: once
D: NA
V: TRBV11-2
CDR3: CASSLRTGNTEAFF
DNA: TGTGCCAGCAGCCTCCGGACGGGAAACACTGAAGCTTTCTTT

J: TRBJ2-1
size: NA
D: TRBD2
V: TRBV27
CDR3: CASSRLLTSGRAIAYNEQFF
DNA: TGTGCCAGCAGTCGACTCCTTACTAGCGGGAGGGCCATCGCCTACAATGAGCAGTTCTTC

J: TRBJ1-2
size: NA
D: NA
V: TRBV19
CDR3: CASSISRDNHYSYGYTF
DNA: TGTGCCAGTAGCATTAGCCGGGACAACCATTATAGCTATGGCTACACCTTC

J: TRBJ2-7
size: NA
D: TRBD1
V: TRBV10-1
CDR3: CASSIRRTGGVSIEQYF
DNA: TGCGCCAGCAGCATACGACGGACAGGGGGCGTATCTATCGAGCAGTACTTC

J: TRBJ2-3
size: once
D: TRBD2
V: TRBV27
CDR3: CASSPGEGVGDTQYF
DNA: TGTGCCAGCAGCCCGGGGGAGGGAGTAGGGGATACGCAGTATTTT

J: TRBJ1-1
size: NA
D: NA
V: TRBV10-2
CDR3: CASRDSINLEAFF
DNA: TGCGCCAGCAGGGATAGCATAAATTTGGAAGCTTTCTTT